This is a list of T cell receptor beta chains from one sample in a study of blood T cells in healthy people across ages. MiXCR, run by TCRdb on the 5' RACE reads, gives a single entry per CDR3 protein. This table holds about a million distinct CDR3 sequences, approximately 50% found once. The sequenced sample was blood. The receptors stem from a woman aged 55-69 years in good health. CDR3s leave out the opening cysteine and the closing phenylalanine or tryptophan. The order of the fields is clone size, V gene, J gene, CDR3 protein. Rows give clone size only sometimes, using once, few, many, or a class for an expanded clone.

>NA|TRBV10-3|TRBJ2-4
AISGWFIGDKNIQY
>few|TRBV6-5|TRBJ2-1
ASSRAGLAAYNEQF
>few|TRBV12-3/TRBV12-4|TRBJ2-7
ASSSGTGTGEQY
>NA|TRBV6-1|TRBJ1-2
ASSDAPGVHGYT
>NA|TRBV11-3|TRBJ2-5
ASGLGQETQY
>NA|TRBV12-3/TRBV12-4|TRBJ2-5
ASSSLGSESQETQY
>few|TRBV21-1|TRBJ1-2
ASSKGRGGPRDDYT
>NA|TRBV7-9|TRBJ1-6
ASSQDSYNSPLH
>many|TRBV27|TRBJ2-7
ASSFAGATFYEQY
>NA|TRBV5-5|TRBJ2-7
ASSLEESIRTGAYEQY
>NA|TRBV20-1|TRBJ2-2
STRDPSGTGELF
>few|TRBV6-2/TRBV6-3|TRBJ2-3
ASCAGRVDSTDTQY
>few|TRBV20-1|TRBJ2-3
SAFGGEFTDTQY
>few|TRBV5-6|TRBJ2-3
ASSRFDTQY
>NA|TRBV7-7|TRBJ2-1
ASSFGTSGSSYEQF
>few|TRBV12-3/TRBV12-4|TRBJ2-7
ASNPGPAYEQY
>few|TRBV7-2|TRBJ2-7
ASSPDGSSPYEQY
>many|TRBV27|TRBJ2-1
ASSLSSYNEQF
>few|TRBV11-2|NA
ASSPLDRLRETQY
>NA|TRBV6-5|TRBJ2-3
ASSPPGGRDTQY
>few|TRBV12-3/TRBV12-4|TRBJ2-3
ASSLLSRGTTDTQY
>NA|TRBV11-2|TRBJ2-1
ASSFSGNNLMGEQF
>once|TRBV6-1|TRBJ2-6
ASSSPTPDRTTGANVLT
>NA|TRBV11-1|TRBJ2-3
ASSQPGQGKDTQY
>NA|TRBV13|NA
ASSESGRIYEQY
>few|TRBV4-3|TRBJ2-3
ASSQDFGKDTQY
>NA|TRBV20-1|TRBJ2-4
SAPPKNIQY
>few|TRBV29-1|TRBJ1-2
SVVQNYGYT
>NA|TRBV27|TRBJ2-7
ASSFRDSSYEQY
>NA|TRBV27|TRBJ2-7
ASSKDRRSYEQY
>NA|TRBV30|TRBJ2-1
AWAGLANEQF
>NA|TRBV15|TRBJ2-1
ATKAGVYNEQF
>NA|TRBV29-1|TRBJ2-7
SVEDNTQGFYEQY
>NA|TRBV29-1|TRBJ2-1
SVRTNEQF
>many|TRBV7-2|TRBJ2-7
ASSLVGTYEQY
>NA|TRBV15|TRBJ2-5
ATSRDLSVNEQY
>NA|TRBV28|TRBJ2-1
ASSLGQGFVNEQF
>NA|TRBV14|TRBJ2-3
ASSQGIAVGTQY
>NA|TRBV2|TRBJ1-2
ASSGQGINYGYT
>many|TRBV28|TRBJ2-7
ASRTGGYEQY
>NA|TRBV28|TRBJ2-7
ARSSPRQGTIYEQY
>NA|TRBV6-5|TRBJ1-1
ASGFAGGRTEAF
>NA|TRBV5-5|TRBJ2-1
ASSFRDYPYNEQF
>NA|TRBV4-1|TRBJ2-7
ASSQEGQGAREQY
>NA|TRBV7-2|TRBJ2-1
ASRDWGGNEQF
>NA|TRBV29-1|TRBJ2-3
SVEGETSTDTQY
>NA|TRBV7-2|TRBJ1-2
ASSLPNPRGGGYT
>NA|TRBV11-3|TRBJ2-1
ASSPGTSGFWDNEQF
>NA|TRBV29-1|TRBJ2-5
SVGQGFSETQY
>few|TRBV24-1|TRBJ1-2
ATSDPGQGDYGYT
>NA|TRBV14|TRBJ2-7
ASSQTGRYEQY
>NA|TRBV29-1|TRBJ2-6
SVELGRGTAGANVLT